These 14 T cell receptor beta chains were sequenced from one sample in a study of beta chain features in type 1 diabetes. Points from the study as a whole: Significant though moderate, a shortening of TCRB CDR3s appeared in all four CD4+ subsets of Type 1 diabetes patients.

The whole isolated RNA underwent reverse transcription, so sequencing captured expressed TCRB transcripts. Data came from immunoSEQ multiplex PCR; TCRdb stores just in-frame clones and leaves some out. The table has about 640,000 clones, approximately 13% seen once. Their antigens remain unidentified. The sequencing input was naive CD4+ T cells from blood. The receptors were gathered from a man aged 25-45 years with type 1 diabetes.

This clone was picked up a small number of times. This chain connects TRBV5-1 to TRBJ2-1, with 9 positions matching TRBD1. V gave up 4 bases and J gave up 5 bases; unmatched junction bases: 4. This CDR3 comprises 14 residues. Germline lookup yields CDR1 SGHRS and CDR2 YFSETQ. This CDR3 reads CASSQGQGNNEQFF. CDR3 in DNA: TGCGCCAGCAGCCAGGGACAGGGCAACAATGAGCAGTTCTTC.

This clone came up a few times. This chain uses TRBV6-5 with TRBJ2-3; D may be TRBD1 (6 bases). CDR1 is MNHEY, CDR2 SVGAGI, per germline. V was pared by 2 bases and J by 0 bases, with 9 bases between. This CDR3 contains 15 residues. The CDR3 DNA is TGTGCCAGCAGTTACGGGACACTTAGCACAGATACGCAGTATTTT. Its translation: CASSYGTLSTDTQYF.

As concerns this clone: Other DNA sequences in the sample encode the same CDR3. The chain has TRBV5-1 and TRBJ2-6; no firm D call. V was cut by 0 bases and J by 2 bases, with 6 bases left in between. Germline CDR1 and CDR2: SGHRS and YFSETQ. The CDR3 spans 15 residues. Here the CDR3 DNA reads TGCGCCAGCAGCTTGGGTACCACTGGGGCCAACGTCCTGACTTTC. It is translated as CASSLGTTGANVLTF.

This clone came up a few times. The genes are TRBV7-7 and TRBJ2-5, with D maybe TRBD2 (5 bases). Germline V gene data show CDR1 as SSHAT and CDR2 as FNYEAQ (reference sequence). The CDR3 loop spans 13 amino acids. V lost 6 bases and J lost 0, with 8 bases in between. Here the CDR3 DNA reads TGTGCCAGCAGTCGAGGGTACCAAGAGACCCAGTACTTC. Translating it yields CASSRGYQETQYF.

In this sample, this clone turned up a few times. J is TRBJ1-2 and V is TRBV6-5, with D unresolved. Trimming took off 0 bases at V and 4 bases at J, with 12 bases between the two ends. There are 15 residues in the CDR3. CDR1 is MNHEY, CDR2 SVGAGI, per germline. CDR3 sequence reads: CASSYSRSDSYGYTF. The CDR3 region has the DNA TGTGCCAGCAGTTACTCTCGGTCGGATTCCTATGGCTACACCTTC.

This clone was counted a few times. This chain joins TRBV10-3 and TRBJ1-6; TRBD1 matches at 8 bases. The CDR3 has 15 amino acids. CDR1 and CDR2 from the germline V gene are ENHRY and SYGVKD. V shed 0 bases, J shed 10 bases, and the junction held 5 bases outside the gene matches. CDR3 protein: CAISESDREISPLHF. CDR3 nucleotides: TGTGCCATCAGTGAGTCGGACAGGGAAATCTCACCCCTCCACTTT.

V gene TRBV7-9 combines with J gene TRBJ2-4; D not certain. V lost 5 bases, J lost 5 bases, and 16 bases lay in between. Germline CDR1 is SEHNR and CDR2 is FQNEAQ (reference sequence). This CDR3 region has 15 residues. The CDR3 spells CASSPERSGQNIQYF. The CDR3 DNA reads TGTGCCAGCAGCCCCGAGCGATCTGGGCAAAACATTCAGTACTTC. The full variable domain, completed using reference TRBV7-9 and TRBJ2-4, is DTGVSQNPRHKITKRGQNVTFRCDPISEHNRLYWYRQTLGQGPEFLTYFQNEAQLEKSRLLSDRFSAERPKGSFSTLEIQRTEQGDSAMYLCASSPERSGQNIQYFGAGTRLSVL.

This clone was seen a few times. V usage is TRBV7-2 and J usage is TRBJ2-5, with 7 bases matching TRBD1. V gave up 5 bases and J gave up 6 bases; unmatched junction bases: 12. Germline CDR1 is SGHTA and CDR2 is FQGNSA. This CDR3 spans 15 amino acids. The CDR3 nucleotides read TGTGCCAGCAGCCCGACGCCGACAGGGTCGAAGACCCAGTACTTC. Translated, it gives CASSPTPTGSKTQYF.

This clone appeared a few times. V gene TRBV11-2 combines with J gene TRBJ1-1, with unresolved D. The CDR3 has 13 residues. Trimming stripped 3 bases from V and 1 base from J, with 6 bases between. Germline V gene sequence: CDR1 SGHAT, CDR2 FQNNGV. The CDR3 spells CASSFSANTEAFF. The CDR3 bases are TGTGCCAGCAGCTTCTCGGCGAACACTGAAGCTTTCTTT.

The chain uses TRBV28 and TRBJ1-4; unclear D gene. Trimming removed 6 bases at V and 8 bases at J, with 10 bases between. The CDR3 is 12 residues long. Germline V gene sequence: CDR1 MDHEN, CDR2 SYDVKM. The CDR3 DNA reads TGTGCCAGCAGAAGGGTAGGAGAAAAACTGTTTTTT. Amino acid sequence: CASRRVGEKLFF.

The chain carries TRBV2 and TRBJ1-2, with 9 bases aligning to TRBD1. J gave up 8 bases and V 7 bases, and 8 bases lay outside the gene matches. Germline loops: CDR1 SNHLY, CDR2 FYNNEI. The CDR3 length is 13 residues. The CDR3: CASISDRGSGYTF. In DNA, the CDR3 is TGTGCCAGCATCTCGGACAGGGGAAGCGGCTACACCTTC.

This clone was counted only a few times. This chain connects TRBV7-6 to TRBJ2-2; 12 bases line up with TRBD2. The CDR3 is made up of 19 amino acids. The V segment lost 2 bases and the J segment 4 bases; nucleotides outside the gene matches: 11. Germline lookup yields CDR1 SGHVS and CDR2 FNYEAQ. The CDR3 DNA sequence: TGTGCCAGCAGCTTAAGCGCTTCTAGCGGGGGGGCCGCCACCGGGGAGCTGTTTTTT. The encoded protein is CASSLSASSGGAATGELFF.

This rearrangement joins TRBV4-3 to TRBJ1-1; 7 bases are shared with TRBD1. CDR3 size: 14 residues. Germline assignment: CDR1 LGHNA and CDR2 YSLEER. The junction had 11 bases not matched to a gene; V was cut back by 5 bases and J by 8 bases. CDR3: CASSNDRELGEAFF. CDR3 nucleotide sequence: TGCGCCAGCAGCAACGACAGGGAGTTAGGGGAAGCTTTCTTT.

This clone was found a few times. The chain is built from TRBV2 and TRBJ2-5; D possibly corresponds to TRBD1 (6 bases). The germline gives CDR1 SNHLY, CDR2 FYNNEI. There are 16 residues in the CDR3. V lost 6 bases and J lost 5, with 22 bases in between. The DNA of the CDR3 is TGTGCCAGCAGCCTCCAGGGGAGCGGTTGGGGGGAGACCCAGTACTTC. Translation gives CASSLQGSGWGETQYF.